This T cell receptor (beta chain) was obtained from a study of blood T cell repertoires in COVID-19. The method was immunoSEQ multiplex PCR; TCRdb's version includes in-frame clones alone and lacks a portion of them. The sample has some 240,000 clones, 80% to 90% seen once. The CDR3 is 13 residues long. CDR1 is DFQATT, CDR2 SNEGSKA, per germline (reference sequence). Deletions cut 3 bases from V and 3 bases from J, with 12 bases between. The chain combines TRBV20-1 with TRBJ2-7; D is unclear. The sequence derives from a woman in her 40s who had been exposed to COVID-19. Sequenced material: PBMCs or T cells enriched from blood (not recorded which). The CDR3 sequence is CSASNTEVYEQYF. In nucleotides, the CDR3 is TGCAGTGCTAGTAATACAGAAGTCTACGAGCAGTACTTC.